The TCR beta chain under discussion was sequenced for a study of cytomegalovirus exposure and HLA in healthy donors. Unmatched junction bases numbered 9, after V lost 6 bases and J lost 5 bases. The CDR3 is 15 residues long. Germline lookup yields CDR1 SGHTA and CDR2 FQGNSA. Assay used: immunoSEQ multiplex PCR; TCRdb lists only in-frame clones, some missing. The sample comprises approximately 200,000 clones, around 83% of which are singletons, and roughly 13% rests with the top ten. The specimen sequenced was PBMCs. The receptor comes from a woman in her twenties or thirties in good health and CMV-seropositive. This chain connects TRBV7-2 to TRBJ2-7; TRBD2 matches 11 bases. The CDR3 nucleotides read TGTGCCAGCAGGTCAAGACTAGCGGGAATCAACGAGCAGTACTTC. It translates to CASRSRLAGINEQYF.